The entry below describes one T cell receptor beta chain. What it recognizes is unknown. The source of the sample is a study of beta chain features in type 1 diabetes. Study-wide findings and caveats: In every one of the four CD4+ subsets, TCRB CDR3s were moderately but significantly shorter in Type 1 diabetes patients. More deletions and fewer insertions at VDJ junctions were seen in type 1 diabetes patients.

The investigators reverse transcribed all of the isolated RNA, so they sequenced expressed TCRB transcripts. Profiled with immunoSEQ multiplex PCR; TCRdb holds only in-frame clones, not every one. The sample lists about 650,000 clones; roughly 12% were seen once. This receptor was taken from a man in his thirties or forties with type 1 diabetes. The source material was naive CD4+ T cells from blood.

The CDR3 spells CSATNGRGNTIYF. The CDR3 DNA reads as TGCAGCGCCACCAACGGGCGGGGAAACACCATATATTTT. V usage is TRBV29-1 and J usage is TRBJ1-3; D remains ambiguous. The CDR3 contains 13 residues. From germline, CDR1 is SQVTM and CDR2 ANQGSEA. Trimming took 7 bases from V and 4 from J, leaving 14 bases between them.